The 6 T cell receptor beta chains below all came from one sample that was sequenced in a study of blood T cell repertoires in COVID-19. The table came from immunoSEQ multiplex PCR; TCRdb's copy has only in-frame clones and leaves some out. The sample records some 200,000 clones, around 84% being singletons. The sequenced sample was peripheral blood. The receptors here all came from a man in his thirties or forties with active or convalescent COVID-19.

V gene TRBV18 combines with J gene TRBJ2-1; 9 nucleotides line up with TRBD1. Trimming at V came to 0 bases and at J to 7 bases, leaving 10 bases not matched to a gene. Germline V gene lookup returns CDR1 KGHSH and CDR2 LQKENI. There are 17 residues in the CDR3. The chain's CDR3 is CASSPPAGDRALNEQFF. CDR3 bases: TGTGCCAGCTCACCACCCGCCGGGGACAGGGCTTTAAATGAGCAGTTCTTC.

The rearrangement uses TRBV5-1 and TRBJ2-5, with D perhaps matching TRBD2 (6 bases). Germline V gene sequence: CDR1 SGHRS, CDR2 YFSETQ. This CDR3 has 16 amino acids. The V end was cut by 1 base, the J end by 2 bases, with 15 bases between. For the CDR3, the DNA is TGCGCCAGCAGCTTGCCGGGCGGGACGGAACAAGAGACCCAGTACTTC. Protein: CASSLPGGTEQETQYF.

J is TRBJ1-3 and V is TRBV30; no clear D gene. Trimming shortened V by 7 bases and J by 0 bases, and 7 bases separated the two germline ends. Looked up from germline, CDR1 is GTSNPN and CDR2 is SVGIG (reference sequence). This CDR3 has 12 amino acids. The CDR3 here is CAFWSSGNTIYF. Written as DNA, the CDR3 is TGTGCCTTTTGGAGCTCTGGAAACACCATATATTTT. The full variable domain, completed using reference TRBV30 and TRBJ1-3, is SQTIHQWPATLVQPVGSPLSLECTVEGTSNPNLYWYRQAAGRGLQLLFYSVGIGQISSEVPQNLSASRPQDRQFILSSKKLLLSDSGFYLCAFWSSGNTIYFGEGSWLTVV.

For this clone: The same CDR3 also results from other DNA sequences found in this sample. V usage is TRBV5-6 and J usage is TRBJ2-7; 9 bases agree with TRBD1. The V segment lost 5 bases and the J segment 2 bases; nucleotides outside the gene matches: 5. The CDR3 is 14 amino acids. In germline, CDR1 is SGHDT, CDR2 YYEEEE. CDR3 protein: CASSPGTGTYEQYV. For the CDR3, the DNA is TGTGCCAGCAGTCCCGGGACAGGGACCTACGAGCAGTACGTC.

The genes are TRBV19 and TRBJ1-2; tentatively, D is TRBD1 (5 bases). V lost 7 bases and J lost 4, with 16 bases in between. The V gene's germline CDR1 is LNHDA and CDR2 SQIVND (reference sequence). This CDR3 has 14 residues. The CDR3 reads CASKPGRASYGYTF. As DNA, the CDR3 is TGTGCCAGTAAACCTGGCAGGGCTTCCTATGGCTACACCTTC.

V is TRBV5-1 and J is TRBJ1-2; D might be TRBD1 (6 bases). CDR3 length: 12 residues. V lost 3 bases and J 7 bases, leaving 10 bases between the germline ends. Germline assignment: CDR1 SGHRS and CDR2 YFSETQ. The CDR3 sequence is CASSSGGGGYTF. The CDR3 nucleotides read TGCGCCAGCAGCTCGGGAGGGGGTGGCTACACCTTC.